The 27 T cell receptor beta chains presented below share a single source sample, sequenced in a study of blood T cell repertoires in COVID-19. Generated by immunoSEQ multiplex PCR, the TCRdb table keeps only in-frame clones and is missing some. This repertoire shows 140,000 or so clones, around nine tenths found once; its top ten account for more than 5%. What was sequenced was peripheral blood. The receptors stem from a human donor in a cohort sampled during active COVID-19.

The V and J genes are TRBV2 and TRBJ2-3; tentative D call: TRBD1 (6 bases). The CDR3 is made up of 16 amino acids. Trimming took off 6 bases at V and 0 bases at J, with 16 bases between the two ends. Germline CDR1 and CDR2: SNHLY and FYNNEI. CDR3: CASSLQGGTSTDTQYF. CDR3 nucleotide sequence: TGTGCCAGCAGCCTACAGGGTGGAACTAGCACAGATACGCAGTATTTT.

This clone has just a few counts. The chain employs TRBV7-2 and TRBJ1-5; 8 bases map to TRBD1. Germline V gene sequence: CDR1 SGHTA, CDR2 FQGNSA. V was pared by 5 bases and J by 4 bases, with 7 bases of the junction left unmatched. The length of the CDR3 is 15 residues. The DNA for the CDR3 is TGTGCCAGCAGCGGACGGACAGGGTCTAATCAGCCCCAGCATTTT. Protein sequence: CASSGRTGSNQPQHF.

The J gene is TRBJ2-1, the V gene TRBV27; TRBD2 matches at 9 bases. The junction had 3 bases not matched to a gene; V was cut back by 0 bases and J by 6 bases. The length of the CDR3 is 15 residues. The germline CDR1 and CDR2 sequences are MNHEY and SMNVEV (reference sequence). The CDR3 protein is CASSLSTSGGNEQFF. Written as DNA, the CDR3 is TGTGCCAGCAGTTTATCGACTAGCGGAGGCAATGAGCAGTTCTTC.

The chain is built from TRBV6-5 and TRBJ1-3; tentatively, D is TRBD1 (5 bases). Germline CDR1 reads MNHEY; CDR2 reads SVGAGI. The CDR3 has 15 residues. Between the trimmed V and J ends, which lost 3 bases and 0 bases, there was a span of 9 bases. The CDR3 spells CASSYDSLSGNTIYF. CDR3 DNA: TGTGCCAGCAGTTATGACAGCCTCTCTGGAAACACCATATATTTT.

This clone was seen only a few times. The V gene is TRBV28, the J gene TRBJ2-7; 7 bases match TRBD1. This CDR3 spans 15 amino acids. CDR1 is MDHEN, CDR2 SYDVKM, per germline. After removal of 4 bases from V and 2 bases from J, the junction contained 8 bases not matched to a gene. CDR3 amino acids: CASSSGGRKTYEQYF. CDR3 nucleotides: TGTGCCAGCAGTTCAGGGGGTCGCAAGACCTACGAGCAGTACTTC.

The rearrangement joins TRBV5-1 to TRBJ1-6; 9 bases fit TRBD1. J lost 6 bases, V lost 0 bases, and 4 bases had no gene match. Germline lookup yields CDR1 SGHRS and CDR2 YFSETQ. This CDR3 comprises 16 residues. The DNA for the CDR3 is TGCGCCAGCAGCTTGGAACAGGGGGCGCTTAATTCACCCCTCCACTTT. It yields the protein CASSLEQGALNSPLHF. Full variable domain (remainder filled in from reference TRBV5-1 and TRBJ1-6): KAGVTQTPRYLIKTRGQQVTLSCSPISGHRSVSWYQQTPGQGLQFLFEYFSETQRNKGNFPGRFSGRQFSNSRSEMNVSTLELGDSALYLCASSLEQGALNSPLHFGNGTRLTVT.

This clone was observed a handful of times. V is TRBV12-3 or TRBV12-4 and J is TRBJ2-2, with 8 nucleotides matching TRBD2. This CDR3 comprises 12 residues. V lost 8 bases to trimming and J lost 6 bases; unmatched junction nucleotides: 2. The CDR3 region is CASRLAPGELFF. In DNA form, the CDR3 reads TGTGCCAGCCGACTAGCGCCCGGGGAGCTGTTTTTT.

This clone was seen a handful of times. The chain has TRBV6-5 and TRBJ1-1; 9 bases match TRBD1. The CDR3 consists of 13 residues. Trimming removed 6 bases from V and 1 base from J; junction bases left unmatched: 0. Germline-derived CDR1 and CDR2 are MNHEY and SVGAGI. The CDR3 coding sequence is TGTGCCAGCAGGGACAGGGGGAACACTGAAGCTTTCTTT. Its protein product is CASRDRGNTEAFF.

The chain has TRBV30 and TRBJ2-1, with D tentatively TRBD1 (6 bases). Trimming left V 4 bases short and J 0 bases short, with 16 bases between. Germline assignment: CDR1 GTSNPN and CDR2 SVGIG (reference sequence). The length of the CDR3 is 16 residues. In nucleotides, the CDR3 is TGTGCCTGGAACTCACAGACCAGGGGCTCCTACAATGAGCAGTTCTTC. This sequence encodes CAWNSQTRGSYNEQFF.

The rearrangement links TRBV2 to TRBJ1-1; the D is unclear. The CDR3 is 13 residues long. The V end was cut by 3 bases, the J end by 5 bases, with 10 bases between. Germline CDR1 reads SNHLY; CDR2 reads FYNNEI. CDR3 nucleotides: TGTGCCAGCAGTGACAGGATAGGAACTGAAGCTTTCTTT. Amino acids: CASSDRIGTEAFF.

The chain joins TRBV2 to TRBJ2-3, with TRBD2 matching over 9 bases. Looked up from germline, CDR1 is SNHLY and CDR2 is FYNNEI. The CDR3 has 17 amino acids. V was clipped by 4 bases and J by 5 bases; unmatched bases: 13. The CDR3 region has the DNA TGTGCCAGCAGTGGGGACAACGGCGGGGGGGCGTTAGATACGCAGTATTTT. Its protein is CASSGDNGGGALDTQYF.

V and J are TRBV28 and TRBJ1-4; D remains unclear. Per the germline V gene, CDR1 is MDHEN and CDR2 is SYDVKM. Trimming shortened V by 6 bases and J by 0 bases, and 14 bases separated the two germline ends. The CDR3 sequence is 16 residues long. CDR3 sequence (DNA): TGTGCCAGCAGGCCAACAATGGCGGCAACTAATGAAAAACTGTTTTTT. The encoded protein is CASRPTMAATNEKLFF.

J is TRBJ1-3 and V is TRBV2, with no clear D. Trimming removed 7 bases from V and 0 bases from J, with 10 bases in between. The CDR3 length is 14 residues. Germline loops: CDR1 SNHLY, CDR2 FYNNEI. DNA for the CDR3: TGTGCCAGCAACGAAATGAGCTCTGGAAACACCATATATTTT. Protein sequence: CASNEMSSGNTIYF. Looking up the rest from reference TRBV2 and TRBJ1-3 gives the full variable domain: EPEVTQTPSHQVTQMGQEVILRCVPISNHLYFYWYRQILGQKVEFLVSFYNNEISEKSEIFDDQFSVERPDGSNFTLKIRSTKLEDSAMYFCASNEMSSGNTIYFGEGSWLTVV.

CDR3: CASSDRPGAEKLFF. CDR3 sequence (DNA): TGTGCCAGCAGTGACCGTCCAGGGGCTGAAAAACTGTTTTTT. V is TRBV6-4 and J is TRBJ1-4; possible D gene TRBD1, 6 bases. The CDR3 has 14 amino acids. The V gene's germline CDR1 is MRHNA and CDR2 SNTAGT. Trimming took off 2 bases at V and 7 bases at J, with 11 bases between the two ends.

J is TRBJ2-1 and V is TRBV12-3 or TRBV12-4; D is unclear. The CDR3 consists of 11 residues. V lost 4 bases and J lost 8, with 6 bases in between. The CDR3 is CASSSRDEQFF. CDR3 coding DNA: TGTGCCAGCAGTTCTCGCGATGAGCAGTTCTTC.

This clone appeared a few times. J is TRBJ2-7 and V is TRBV19; D possibly corresponds to TRBD2 (6 bases). Trimming removed 1 base at V and 2 bases at J, with 9 bases between. The CDR3 is 14 residues long. Germline CDR1 LNHDA, CDR2 SQIVND (reference sequence). The CDR3 DNA follows: TGTGCCAGTAGTATAGCGGGGGACCCCTACGAGCAGTACTTC. It is translated as CASSIAGDPYEQYF.

The chain employs TRBV7-6 and TRBJ2-7; TRBD1 matches at 8 bases. Germline values: CDR1 SGHVS, CDR2 FNYEAQ. The CDR3 contains 15 residues. The trim removed 7 bases at V and 1 base at J, leaving 9 bases unmatched. As DNA, the CDR3 is TGTGCCAGCAACCCCCCCGGACAGGGATCCTACGAGCAGTACTTC. Protein product: CASNPPGQGSYEQYF.

This clone was seen only once. The rearrangement joins TRBV7-2 to TRBJ1-5; D unresolved. Germline lookup yields CDR1 SGHTA and CDR2 FQGNSA. V lost 5 bases, J lost 6 bases, and 17 bases lay in between. This CDR3 has 15 amino acids. CDR3 bases: TGTGCCAGCAGCCAGAGAGGAGGGAACAGTCAGCCCCAGCATTTT. It is translated as CASSQRGGNSQPQHF.

The chain is built from TRBV7-2 and TRBJ1-1, with a tentative D call TRBD1 (6 bases). The CDR3 has 14 amino acids. The V end lost 3 bases, the J end lost 1 base, and 9 bases lay between the germline ends. Germline V gene sequence: CDR1 SGHTA, CDR2 FQGNSA. CDR3: CASSFRDKNTEAFF. DNA of the CDR3: TGTGCCAGCAGCTTCCGGGACAAGAACACTGAAGCTTTCTTT.

The gene calls are TRBV29-1 and TRBJ2-1, with a tentative D call TRBD1 (6 bases). Per the germline V gene, CDR1 is SQVTM and CDR2 is ANQGSEA. The CDR3 contains 15 residues. The V and J ends lost 4 bases and 0 bases respectively, with 13 bases between them. This CDR3 reads CSVVGTLSSYNEQFF. The CDR3 DNA is TGCAGCGTTGTTGGGACACTTTCCTCCTACAATGAGCAGTTCTTC.

The chain couples TRBV6-5 to TRBJ2-1, with TRBD2 identical over 8 bases. The J segment lost 14 bases and the V segment lost 6 bases, leaving 15 bases of the junction unmatched. The germline CDR1 and CDR2 sequences are MNHEY and SVGAGI. The CDR3 has 14 amino acids. The CDR3 DNA is TGTGCCAGCAGCTCTCGGCCAGCGGGAGTGACTGAGTTCTTC. As protein: CASSSRPAGVTEFF.

J is TRBJ1-2 and V is TRBV11-3; D gene uncertain. Trimming removed 1 base from V and 3 bases from J, with 9 bases in between. Germline V CDR1 and CDR2: SGHNT, YENEEA. CDR3 length equals 14 residues. CDR3 in DNA: TGTGCCAGCAGCTTAGTGAGGCCCGACTATGGCTACACCTTC. Protein sequence: CASSLVRPDYGYTF.

This CDR3 reads CASSIMGQGARGNQPQHF. The CDR3 DNA sequence: TGTGCCAGTAGTATAATGGGACAGGGGGCGAGGGGCAATCAGCCCCAGCATTTT. This chain connects TRBV19 to TRBJ1-5; 12 bases match TRBD1. The J segment lost 2 bases and the V segment lost 2 bases, leaving 7 bases of the junction unmatched. The germline CDR1 and CDR2 sequences are LNHDA and SQIVND (reference sequence). The CDR3 sequence is 18 residues long.

The V call is TRBV3-1 (or the pseudogene TRBV3-2), the J call TRBJ2-1; 8 bases align to TRBD1. Looked up from germline, CDR1 is LGHDT and CDR2 is YNNKEL (reference sequence). Unmatched junction bases numbered 5, after V lost 1 base and J lost 9 bases. This CDR3 has 14 residues. CDR3 sequence reads: CASSQGQGASEQFF. CDR3 nucleotide sequence: TGTGCCAGCAGCCAAGGGCAGGGGGCCAGTGAGCAGTTCTTC.

The V call is TRBV7-9, the J call TRBJ2-7; perhaps TRBD2 as D (5 bases). The CDR3 is made up of 15 amino acids. Trimming pared 2 bases from V and 4 bases from J, leaving 15 bases between. From germline, CDR1 is SEHNR and CDR2 FQNEAQ (reference sequence). The CDR3 DNA sequence: TGTGCCAGCAGCTTATTGGTAGCGTCTTTTTACGAGCAGTACTTC. Protein sequence: CASSLLVASFYEQYF.

The chain employs TRBV14 and TRBJ1-1, with a possible D match to TRBD1 (6 bases). Trimming pared 4 bases from V and 5 bases from J, leaving 14 bases between. Germline V CDR1 and CDR2: SGHDN, FVKESK. This CDR3 is 14 amino acids long. CDR3: CASSPLRGWTEAFF. The CDR3, as DNA: TGTGCCAGCAGCCCACTCAGGGGTTGGACTGAAGCTTTCTTT.

V usage is TRBV9 and J usage is TRBJ1-3, with TRBD1 matching over 7 bases. From germline, CDR1 is SGDLS and CDR2 YYNGEE. There are 15 residues in the CDR3. J lost 1 base, V lost 3 bases, and 4 bases had no gene match. CDR3 bases: TGTGCCAGCAGCGAAAACAGGGGATCTGGAAACACCATATATTTT. Its translation is CASSENRGSGNTIYF.